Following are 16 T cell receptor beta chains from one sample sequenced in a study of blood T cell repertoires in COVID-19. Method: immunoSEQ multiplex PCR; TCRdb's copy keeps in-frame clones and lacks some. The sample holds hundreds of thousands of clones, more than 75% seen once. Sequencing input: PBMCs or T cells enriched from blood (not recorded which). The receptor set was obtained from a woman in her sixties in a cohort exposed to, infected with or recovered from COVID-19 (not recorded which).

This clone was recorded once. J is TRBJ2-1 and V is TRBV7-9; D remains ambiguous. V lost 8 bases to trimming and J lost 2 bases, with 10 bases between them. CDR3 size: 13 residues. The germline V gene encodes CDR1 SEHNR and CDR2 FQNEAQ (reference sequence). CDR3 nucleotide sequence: TGTGCCAGCGAGGAGATTACCTACAATGAGCAGTTCTTC. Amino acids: CASEEITYNEQFF.

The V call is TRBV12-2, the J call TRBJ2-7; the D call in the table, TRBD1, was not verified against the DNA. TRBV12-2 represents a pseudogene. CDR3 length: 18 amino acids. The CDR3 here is CTSRLASPRTGEDYEQYF. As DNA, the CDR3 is TGTACAAGTCGCTTAGCGAGCCCGAGGACAGGGGAAGACTACGAGCAGTACTTC.

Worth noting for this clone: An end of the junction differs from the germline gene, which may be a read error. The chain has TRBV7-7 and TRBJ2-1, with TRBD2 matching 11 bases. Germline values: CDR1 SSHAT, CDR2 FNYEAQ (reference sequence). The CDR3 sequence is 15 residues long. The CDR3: CASSQGTSGGNEQFF. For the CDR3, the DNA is TGTGCTAGCAGCCAAGGGACTAGCGGTGGGAATGAGCAGTTCTTC.

The chain's CDR3 is CASSVGTARYEQYF. In nucleotides, the CDR3 is TGTGCCAGCAGCGTCGGGACTGCTCGATACGAGCAGTACTTC. The chain is built from TRBV9 and TRBJ2-7; TRBD2 might be the D (6 bases). The CDR3 runs 14 residues. The germline V and J ends were trimmed by 2 bases and 4 bases, with 13 bases remaining between them. The V gene's germline CDR1 is SGDLS and CDR2 YYNGEE.

The CDR3, as DNA: TGTGCCAGCAGTTTTACAGGGACCCAGCCCCAGCATTTT. Residues: CASSFTGTQPQHF. The chain links TRBV7-9 to TRBJ1-5, with D possibly TRBD1 on 6 matching bases. CDR1 is SEHNR, CDR2 FQNEAQ, per germline (reference sequence). The CDR3 totals 13 residues. Trimming took off 6 bases at V and 7 bases at J, with 13 bases between the two ends.

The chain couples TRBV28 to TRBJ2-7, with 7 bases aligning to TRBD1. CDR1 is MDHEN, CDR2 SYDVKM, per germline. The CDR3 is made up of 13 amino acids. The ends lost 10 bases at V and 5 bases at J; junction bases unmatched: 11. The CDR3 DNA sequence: TGTGCCATCCGAAGACAGGGCAGGAACGAGCAGTACTTC. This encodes CAIRRQGRNEQYF. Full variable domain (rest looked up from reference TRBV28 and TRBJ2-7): DVKVTQSSRYLVKRTGEKVFLECVQDMDHENMFWYRQDPGLGLRLIYFSYDVKMKEKGDIPEGYSVSREKKERFSLILESASTNQTSMYLCAIRRQGRNEQYFGPGTRLTVT.

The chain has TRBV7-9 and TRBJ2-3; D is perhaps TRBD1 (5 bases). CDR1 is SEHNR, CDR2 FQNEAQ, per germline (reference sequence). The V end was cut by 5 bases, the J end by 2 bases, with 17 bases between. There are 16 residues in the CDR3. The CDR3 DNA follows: TGTGCCAGCAGCCGTAGCCTTCCAGGGTCCACAGATACGCAGTATTTT. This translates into CASSRSLPGSTDTQYF.

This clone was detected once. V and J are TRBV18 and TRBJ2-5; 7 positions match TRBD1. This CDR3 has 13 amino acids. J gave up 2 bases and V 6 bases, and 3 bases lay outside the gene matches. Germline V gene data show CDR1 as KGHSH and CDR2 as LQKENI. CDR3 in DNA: TGTGCCAGCTCCGCGGACAGGCAAGAGACCCAGTACTTC. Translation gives CASSADRQETQYF.

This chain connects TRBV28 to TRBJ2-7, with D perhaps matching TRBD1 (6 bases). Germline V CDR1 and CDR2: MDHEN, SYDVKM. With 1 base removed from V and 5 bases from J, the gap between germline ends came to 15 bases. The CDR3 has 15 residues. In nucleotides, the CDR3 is TGTGCCAGCAGTTTATCCCAGGGGCTGGTCAACGAGCAGTACTTC. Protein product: CASSLSQGLVNEQYF.

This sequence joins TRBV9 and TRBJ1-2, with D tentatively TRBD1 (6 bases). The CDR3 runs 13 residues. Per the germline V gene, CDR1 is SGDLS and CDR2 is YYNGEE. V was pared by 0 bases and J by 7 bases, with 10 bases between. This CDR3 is CASSVGRGTGYTF. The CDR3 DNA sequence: TGTGCCAGCAGCGTAGGCAGGGGAACTGGCTACACCTTC.

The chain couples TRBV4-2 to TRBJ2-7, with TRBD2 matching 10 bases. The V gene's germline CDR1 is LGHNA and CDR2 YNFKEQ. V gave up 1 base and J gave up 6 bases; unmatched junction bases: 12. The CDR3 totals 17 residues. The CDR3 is CASSQALRSGRASEQYF. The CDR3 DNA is TGTGCCAGCAGCCAAGCTTTGCGGAGCGGGAGGGCCAGCGAGCAGTACTTC.

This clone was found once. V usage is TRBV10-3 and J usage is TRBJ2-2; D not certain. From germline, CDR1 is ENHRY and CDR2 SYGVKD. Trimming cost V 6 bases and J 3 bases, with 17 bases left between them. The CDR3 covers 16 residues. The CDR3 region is CAISAQGSRDTGELFF. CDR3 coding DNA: TGTGCCATCAGCGCCCAAGGCAGCCGGGACACCGGGGAGCTGTTTTTT.

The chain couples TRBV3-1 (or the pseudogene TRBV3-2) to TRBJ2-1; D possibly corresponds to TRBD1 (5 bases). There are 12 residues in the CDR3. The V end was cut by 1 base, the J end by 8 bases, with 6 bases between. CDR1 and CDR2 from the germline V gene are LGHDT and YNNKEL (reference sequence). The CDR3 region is CASSQARDEQFF. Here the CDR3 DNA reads TGTGCCAGCAGCCAAGCCAGGGATGAGCAGTTCTTC.

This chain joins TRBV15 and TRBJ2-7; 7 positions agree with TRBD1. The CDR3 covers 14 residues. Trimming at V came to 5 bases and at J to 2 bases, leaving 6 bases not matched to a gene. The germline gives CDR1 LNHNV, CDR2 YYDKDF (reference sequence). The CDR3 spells CATSLRDRAYEQYF. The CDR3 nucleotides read TGTGCCACCAGCTTAAGGGACAGAGCCTACGAGCAGTACTTC.

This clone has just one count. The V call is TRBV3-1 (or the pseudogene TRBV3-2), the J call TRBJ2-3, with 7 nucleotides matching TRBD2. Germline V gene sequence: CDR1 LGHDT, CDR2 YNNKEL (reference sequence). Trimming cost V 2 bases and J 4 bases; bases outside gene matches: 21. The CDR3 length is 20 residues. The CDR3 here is CASSQSAVAGDREVADTQYF. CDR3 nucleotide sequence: TGTGCCAGCAGCCAAAGTGCCGTTGCGGGAGATCGAGAAGTTGCAGATACGCAGTATTTT.

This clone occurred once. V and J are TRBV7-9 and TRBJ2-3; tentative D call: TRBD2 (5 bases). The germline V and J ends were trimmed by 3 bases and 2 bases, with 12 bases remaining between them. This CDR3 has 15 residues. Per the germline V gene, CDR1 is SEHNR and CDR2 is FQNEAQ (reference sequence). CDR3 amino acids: CASSFRAGATDTQYF. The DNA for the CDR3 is TGTGCCAGCAGCTTTCGGGCGGGCGCCACAGATACGCAGTATTTT.